This T cell receptor beta chain originates from a study of CD8 T cells in ankylosing spondylitis. Overall study findings and caveats: Both synovial fluid and blood in reactive arthritis had previously been reported to carry some motif variants. Fewer than ten highly homologous variants made up a TCR beta motif that seemed to typify ankylosing spondylitis blood. Peripheral blood samples showed relatively rare disease-linked clones, and these clones were CD8+. Matched ankylosing spondylitis synovial fluid reportedly showed significant enrichment of disease-linked clones.

Using quantitative 5'-RACE with molecular barcodes, the authors made TCR beta libraries. TCRdb processed the 5' RACE reads anew with MiXCR; each CDR3 protein has one entry. The sample yields almost 400,000 distinct CDR3 sequences, about a fifth seen once. This clonotype was recorded at least ten times. Its antigen remains unknown. The CDR3 covers 13 residues. In germline, CDR1 is DFQATT, CDR2 SNEGSKA (reference sequence). V lost 6 bases and J lost 1, with 13 bases in between. This TCR was sampled from a male donor with ankylosing spondylitis. Sequenced material: blood, either unsorted or a sorted T cell fraction (not recorded which). The V call is TRBV20-1, the J call TRBJ2-7; D is unresolved. For the CDR3, the DNA is TGCAGTGCGAGTTCGCAGTCATCCTACGAGCAGTACTTC. This codes for CSASSQSSYEQYF.